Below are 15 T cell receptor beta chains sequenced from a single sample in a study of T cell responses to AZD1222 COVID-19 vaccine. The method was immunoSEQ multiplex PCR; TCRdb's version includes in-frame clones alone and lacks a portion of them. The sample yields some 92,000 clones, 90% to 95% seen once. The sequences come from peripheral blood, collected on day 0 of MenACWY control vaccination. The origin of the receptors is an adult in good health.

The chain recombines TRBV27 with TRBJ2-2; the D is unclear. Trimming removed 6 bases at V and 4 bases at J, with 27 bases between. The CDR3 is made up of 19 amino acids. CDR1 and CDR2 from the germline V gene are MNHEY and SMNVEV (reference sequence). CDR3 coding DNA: TGTGCCAGCAGCCCACCCCGGGCCCTCTTACGACTGGGCACCGGGGAGCTGTTTTTT. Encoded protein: CASSPPRALLRLGTGELFF.

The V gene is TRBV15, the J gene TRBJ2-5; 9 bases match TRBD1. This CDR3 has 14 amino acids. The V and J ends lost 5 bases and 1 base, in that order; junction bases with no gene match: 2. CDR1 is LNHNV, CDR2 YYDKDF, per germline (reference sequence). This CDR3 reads CATSPGQGQETQYF. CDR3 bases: TGTGCCACCAGCCCGGGACAGGGCCAAGAGACCCAGTACTTC. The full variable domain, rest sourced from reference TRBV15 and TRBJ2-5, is DAMVIQNPRYQVTQFGKPVTLSCSQTLNHNVMYWYQQKSSQAPKLLFHYYDKDFNNEADTPDNFQSRRPNTSFCFLDIRSPGLGDTAMYLCATSPGQGQETQYFGPGTRLLVL.

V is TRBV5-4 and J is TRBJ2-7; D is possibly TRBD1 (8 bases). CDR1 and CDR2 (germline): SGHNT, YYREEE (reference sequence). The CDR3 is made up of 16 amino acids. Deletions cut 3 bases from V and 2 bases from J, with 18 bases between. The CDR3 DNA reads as TGTGCCAGCAGCTGGGGAACAGGGGGGGCAACCTACGAGCAGTACTTC. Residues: CASSWGTGGATYEQYF.

This chain's CDR3 is CASSPTTSVPYEQYF. CDR3 nucleotides: TGTGCCAGCAGCCCCACGACTAGCGTCCCCTACGAGCAGTACTTC. The chain has TRBV6-5 and TRBJ2-7, with 8 bases lining up with TRBD2. The ends lost 6 bases at V and 2 bases at J; junction bases unmatched: 9. The CDR3 runs to 15 residues. From germline, CDR1 is MNHEY and CDR2 SVGAGI.

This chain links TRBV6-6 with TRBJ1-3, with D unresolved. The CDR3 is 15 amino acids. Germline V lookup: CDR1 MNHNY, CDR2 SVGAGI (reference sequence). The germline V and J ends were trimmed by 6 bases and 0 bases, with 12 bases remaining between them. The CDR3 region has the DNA TGTGCCAGCAGCCCTACCGCTCTCTCTGGAAACACCATATATTTT. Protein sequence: CASSPTALSGNTIYF.

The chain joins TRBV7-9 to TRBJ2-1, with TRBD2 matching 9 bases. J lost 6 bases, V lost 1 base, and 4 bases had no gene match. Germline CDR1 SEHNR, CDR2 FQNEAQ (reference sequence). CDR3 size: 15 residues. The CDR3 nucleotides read TGTGCCAGCAGCTTAGGGGGACTAGCCTTCAATGAGCAGTTCTTC. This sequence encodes CASSLGGLAFNEQFF.

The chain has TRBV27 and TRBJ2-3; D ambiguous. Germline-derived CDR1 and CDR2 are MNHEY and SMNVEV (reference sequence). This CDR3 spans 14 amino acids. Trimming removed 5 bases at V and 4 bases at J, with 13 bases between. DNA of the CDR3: TGTGCCAGCAGTCGGTCAGTTGCCCCAGATACGCAGTATTTT. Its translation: CASSRSVAPDTQYF.

CDR3 sequence reads: CASSYGQGPMNTEAFF. The CDR3 nucleotides are TGTGCCAGCAGCTACGGACAGGGGCCTATGAACACTGAAGCTTTCTTT. V and J are TRBV11-2 and TRBJ1-1; 9 nucleotides agree with TRBD1. The CDR3 sequence is 16 residues long. Germline lookup yields CDR1 SGHAT and CDR2 FQNNGV. The junction had 6 bases not matched to a gene; V was cut back by 4 bases and J by 0 bases. The complete variable domain, with remaining parts taken from reference TRBV11-2 and TRBJ1-1, reads EAGVAQSPRYKIIEKRQSVAFWCNPISGHATLYWYQQILGQGPKLLIQFQNNGVVDDSQLPKDRFSAERLKGVDSTLKIQPAKLEDSAVYLCASSYGQGPMNTEAFFGQGTRLTVV.

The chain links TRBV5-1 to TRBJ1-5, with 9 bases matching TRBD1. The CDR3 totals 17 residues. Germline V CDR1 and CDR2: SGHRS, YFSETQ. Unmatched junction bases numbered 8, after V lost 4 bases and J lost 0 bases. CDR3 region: CASSQPWDRVSNQPQHF. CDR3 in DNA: TGCGCCAGCAGCCAACCCTGGGACAGGGTTAGCAATCAGCCCCAGCATTTT.

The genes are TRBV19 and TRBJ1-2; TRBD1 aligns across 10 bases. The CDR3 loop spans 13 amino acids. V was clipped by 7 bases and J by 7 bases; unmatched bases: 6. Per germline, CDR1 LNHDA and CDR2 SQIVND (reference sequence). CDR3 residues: CASTQTGGRGYTF. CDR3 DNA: TGTGCCAGTACCCAGACAGGGGGCCGTGGCTACACCTTC.

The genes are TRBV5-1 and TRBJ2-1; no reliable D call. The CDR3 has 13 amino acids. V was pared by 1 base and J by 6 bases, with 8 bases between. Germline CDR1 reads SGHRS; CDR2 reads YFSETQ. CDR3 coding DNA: TGCGCCAGCAGCTTGTCGGTAGCCAATGAGCAGTTCTTC. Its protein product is CASSLSVANEQFF. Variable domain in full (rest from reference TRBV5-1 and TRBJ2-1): KAGVTQTPRYLIKTRGQQVTLSCSPISGHRSVSWYQQTPGQGLQFLFEYFSETQRNKGNFPGRFSGRQFSNSRSEMNVSTLELGDSALYLCASSLSVANEQFFGPGTRLTVL.

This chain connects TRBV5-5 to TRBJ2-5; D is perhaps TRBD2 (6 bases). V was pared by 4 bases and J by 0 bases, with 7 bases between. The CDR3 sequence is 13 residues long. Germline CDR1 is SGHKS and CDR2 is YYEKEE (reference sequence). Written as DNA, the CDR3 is TGTGCCAGCAGCCGGGGGTACCAAGAGACCCAGTACTTC. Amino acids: CASSRGYQETQYF.

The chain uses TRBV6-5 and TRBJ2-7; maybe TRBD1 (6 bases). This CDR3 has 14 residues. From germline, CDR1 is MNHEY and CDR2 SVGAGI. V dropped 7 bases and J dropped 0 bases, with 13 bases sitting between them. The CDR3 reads CASKRGQTSYEQYF. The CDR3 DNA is TGTGCCAGCAAAAGGGGACAAACCTCCTACGAGCAGTACTTC.

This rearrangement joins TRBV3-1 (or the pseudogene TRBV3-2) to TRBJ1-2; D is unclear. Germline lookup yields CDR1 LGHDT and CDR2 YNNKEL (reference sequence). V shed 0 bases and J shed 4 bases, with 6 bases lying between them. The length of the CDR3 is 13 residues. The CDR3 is CASSQDGPYGYTF. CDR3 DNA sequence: TGTGCCAGCAGCCAAGACGGACCCTATGGCTACACCTTC.

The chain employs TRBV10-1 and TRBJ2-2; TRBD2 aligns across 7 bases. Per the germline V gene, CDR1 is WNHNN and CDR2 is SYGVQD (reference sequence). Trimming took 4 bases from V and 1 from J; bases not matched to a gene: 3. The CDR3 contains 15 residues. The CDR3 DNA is TGCGCCAGCAGTGCCCAGCGGGGGAACACCGGGGAGCTGTTTTTT. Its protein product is CASSAQRGNTGELFF.